The 19 T cell receptor beta chains below come from one sample, sequenced in a study of CD8 T cells in Susac syndrome. About 0.5 to 1 ug RNA was reverse transcribed with random hexamers. Using its own MiXCR run on the immunoSEQ multiplex PCR reads, TCRdb lists one record per CDR3 protein. The profile shows some 200,000 distinct CDR3 sequences, roughly 91% of them singletons. The sequencing sample was made of CD4+ T cells from PBMCs. The receptors were gathered from a human donor with Susac syndrome.

The rearrangement links TRBV6-1 to TRBJ2-7; D unresolved. Germline V gene sequence: CDR1 MNHNS, CDR2 SASEGT. The V gene lost 2 bases and the J gene lost 2 bases, with 10 bases spanning the gap. The CDR3 runs to 14 residues. The CDR3, as DNA: TGTGCCAGCAGTGAAAGTATTATCGCCTACGAGCAGTACTTC. Translated: CASSESIIAYEQYF.

The genes are TRBV28 and TRBJ2-3; 9 bases match TRBD2. Germline V gives CDR1 MDHEN, CDR2 SYDVKM. The ends lost 4 bases at V and 3 bases at J; junction bases unmatched: 2. The CDR3 length is 14 residues. The CDR3 loop is CASSWTSVTDTQYF. Written as DNA, the CDR3 is TGTGCCAGCAGTTGGACTAGCGTGACAGATACGCAGTATTTT. The full variable domain, in which reference TRBV28 and TRBJ2-3 provide the parts outside the CDR3, is DVKVTQSSRYLVKRTGEKVFLECVQDMDHENMFWYRQDPGLGLRLIYFSYDVKMKEKGDIPEGYSVSREKKERFSLILESASTNQTSMYLCASSWTSVTDTQYFGPGTRLTVL.

This rearrangement joins TRBV18 to TRBJ1-5; D possibly corresponds to TRBD1 (6 bases). The CDR3 is 15 amino acids. The V and J ends lost 4 bases and 1 base respectively, with 11 bases between them. From germline, CDR1 is KGHSH and CDR2 LQKENI. The CDR3 region is CASSQAGASNQPQHF. The DNA for the CDR3 is TGTGCCAGCTCACAGGCGGGGGCGAGCAATCAGCCCCAGCATTTT.

V and J are TRBV6-1 and TRBJ1-3; D unresolved. The ends were cut back, 2 bases at V and 0 bases at J, with 8 bases in the middle. This CDR3 region has 15 residues. Per germline, CDR1 MNHNS and CDR2 SASEGT. CDR3 region: CASSEYQISGNTIYF. The CDR3 DNA reads TGTGCCAGCAGTGAATACCAGATCTCTGGAAACACCATATATTTT.

V is TRBV11-2 and J is TRBJ2-4; D remains unclear. Germline CDR1 SGHAT, CDR2 FQNNGV. The CDR3 has 16 amino acids. V lost 5 bases to trimming and J lost 1 base, with 15 bases between them. CDR3 DNA sequence: TGTGCCAGCAGCACCCCTCACAAGACGGCCAAAAACATTCAGTACTTC. Its protein is CASSTPHKTAKNIQYF.

The chain carries TRBV19 and TRBJ1-1; 7 bases fit TRBD1. Germline V gives CDR1 LNHDA, CDR2 SQIVND (reference sequence). The CDR3 runs to 16 residues. V trimming: 5 bases; J trimming: 0 bases; junction bases outside the gene matches: 9. Here the CDR3 reads CASSFRLGQLNTEAFF. The CDR3, as DNA: TGTGCCAGTAGTTTTCGACTGGGACAGCTGAACACTGAAGCTTTCTTT. Combining the CDR3 with reference TRBV19 and TRBJ1-1 gives the whole variable domain DGGITQSPKYLFRKEGQNVTLSCEQNLNHDAMYWYRQDPGQGLRLIYYSQIVNDFQKGDIAEGYSVSREKKESFPLTVTSAQKNPTAFYLCASSFRLGQLNTEAFFGQGTRLTVV.

This clonotype was detected once. This rearrangement joins TRBV14 to TRBJ1-3, with D possibly matching TRBD1 (6 bases). CDR3 length equals 16 residues. Germline-derived CDR1 and CDR2 are SGHDN and FVKESK. V was trimmed by 4 bases and J by 0 bases, leaving 13 bases between them. CDR3 coding DNA: TGTGCCAGCAGCCTAACAGGGATTAGCTCTGGAAACACCATATATTTT. It yields the protein CASSLTGISSGNTIYF.

The chain couples TRBV24-1 to TRBJ2-7; D might be TRBD1 (5 bases). The germline gives CDR1 KGHDR, CDR2 SFDVKD. This CDR3 is 12 amino acids long. V was shortened by 5 bases and J by 2 bases, with 6 bases between the two germline ends. For the CDR3, the DNA is TGTGCCACCAGTGCGGACACCTACGAGCAGTACTTC. Its protein is CATSADTYEQYF.

V gene TRBV19 combines with J gene TRBJ2-7, with D tentatively TRBD2 (6 bases). V was pared by 2 bases and J by 4 bases, with 12 bases between. This CDR3 region has 14 residues. Germline V gene lookup returns CDR1 LNHDA and CDR2 SQIVND (reference sequence). In DNA form, the CDR3 reads TGTGCCAGTAGTATAACAGCAGGGAGGTACGAGCAGTACTTC. Amino acids: CASSITAGRYEQYF.

V and J are TRBV5-1 and TRBJ2-2, with 9 bases fitting TRBD2. This CDR3 region has 16 residues. CDR1 and CDR2 (germline): SGHRS, YFSETQ. J gave up 4 bases and V 4 bases, and 8 bases lay outside the gene matches. The CDR3 here is CASSLGGLAGTGELFF. The DNA for the CDR3 is TGCGCCAGCAGCCTGGGGGGACTAGCAGGCACCGGGGAGCTGTTTTTT.

The chain uses TRBV5-6 and TRBJ2-3; D is perhaps TRBD1 or TRBD2 (5 bases each). This CDR3 has 14 amino acids. Trimming left V 6 bases short and J 6 bases short, with 17 bases between. The germline V gene encodes CDR1 SGHDT and CDR2 YYEEEE. CDR3 in amino acids: CASTQTRGGDTQYF. Here the CDR3 DNA reads TGTGCCAGCACCCAGACCCGGGGCGGCGATACGCAGTATTTT.

The rearrangement links TRBV6-5 to TRBJ2-5, with 11 nucleotides matching TRBD2. Trimming removed 5 bases from V and 4 bases from J; junction bases left unmatched: 12. The CDR3 runs to 17 residues. Germline V gene data show CDR1 as MNHEY and CDR2 as SVGAGI. DNA for the CDR3: TGTGCCAGCAGTAACCAGGGTAGCGGGGGGGGTGGAGAGACCCAGTACTTC. It translates to CASSNQGSGGGGETQYF.

About this clonotype: At one of its ends the junction is not consistent with the germline gene, which may arise from a read error. CDR3: CASSLAGNYQPQLF. The CDR3 DNA reads as TGTGCCAGCAGCTTGGCCGGGAATTATCAGCCCCAGCTTTTT. This chain connects TRBV7-2 to TRBJ1-5; unclear D gene. This CDR3 region has 14 residues. From germline, CDR1 is SGHTA and CDR2 FQGNSA.

The chain combines TRBV6-1 with TRBJ2-7; D not certain. The CDR3 is 12 amino acids. V lost 5 bases and J lost 4, with 9 bases in between. Germline CDR1 reads MNHNS; CDR2 reads SASEGT. CDR3: CASSSTDYEQYF. The CDR3, as DNA: TGTGCCAGCAGTTCCACAGATTACGAGCAGTACTTC.

About this clonotype itself: The junction and the germline gene differ at one end; a read error may be behind it. The chain carries TRBV28 and TRBJ1-5; possibly TRBD1 for D (5 bases). CDR1 MDHEN and CDR2 SYDVKM come from the germline V gene. The CDR3 runs to 14 residues. As DNA, the CDR3 is TGTGCCAGCAGTCAGGGAGGGAGCAGTCAGCCCCAGCATTTT. This gives the protein CASSQGGSSQPQHF.

The V and J genes are TRBV7-2 and TRBJ1-5; D gene unclear. The CDR3 is 12 residues long. The V end was cut by 0 bases, the J end by 7 bases, with 4 bases between. Germline V gene sequence: CDR1 SGHTA, CDR2 FQGNSA. The CDR3 loop reads CASSLAGQPQHF. As DNA, the CDR3 is TGTGCCAGCAGCTTAGCGGGCCAGCCCCAGCATTTT.

This chain links TRBV6-1 with TRBJ2-2; D not certain. Germline V gene lookup returns CDR1 MNHNS and CDR2 SASEGT. V lost 7 bases and J 0 bases, leaving 18 bases between the germline ends. The CDR3 spans 17 residues. The CDR3 spells CASKKLTRVPNTGELFF. CDR3 in DNA: TGTGCCAGCAAAAAACTGACCCGGGTTCCGAACACCGGGGAGCTGTTTTTT.

This rearrangement joins TRBV5-6 to TRBJ1-1, with D perhaps matching TRBD1 (6 bases). The ends were cut back, 3 bases at V and 6 bases at J, with 12 bases in the middle. Looked up from germline, CDR1 is SGHDT and CDR2 is YYEEEE. The CDR3 is 13 residues long. The CDR3 sequence is CASSWLGAAEAFF. The CDR3 DNA follows: TGTGCCAGCAGCTGGCTGGGGGCTGCTGAAGCTTTCTTT.

This rearrangement joins TRBV6-1 to TRBJ1-5; 7 positions agree with TRBD1. The V and J ends lost 4 bases and 5 bases, in that order; junction bases with no gene match: 2. This CDR3 is built from 13 residues. Germline V gene data show CDR1 as MNHNS and CDR2 as SASEGT. CDR3 sequence (DNA): TGTGCCAGCAGTGGACAGGGCTATCAGCCCCAGCATTTT. Protein sequence: CASSGQGYQPQHF.